The clone carrying this T cell receptor beta chain was detected once. The CDR3 covers 13 residues. Trimming pared 6 bases from V and 1 base from J, leaving 9 bases between. Germline CDR1 reads MNHNY; CDR2 reads SVGAGI (reference sequence). Method: immunoSEQ multiplex PCR; TCRdb's copy keeps in-frame clones and lacks some. The sample lists 24,000 or so clones; nearly 70% were seen once. This sample was included in a study of tumor-infiltrating lymphocytes in localized non-small cell lung cancer. Material for sequencing was lung tumor tissue. This TCR derives from a human donor with non-small cell lung cancer. The V call is TRBV6-6, the J call TRBJ2-5, with D perhaps matching TRBD2 (6 bases). Here the CDR3 reads CASSRDFQETQYF. The CDR3 DNA sequence: TGTGCCAGCAGCCGGGACTTCCAAGAGACCCAGTACTTC.